This T cell receptor (beta chain) was obtained from a study of blood T cell repertoires in COVID-19. Study overall: Some COVID-19 samples were acute and others convalescent; all came from the United States, Italy and Spain. The analysed material was cDNA or gDNA that came from T cells, B-cell-depleted T cells, or PBMCs.

The germline V gene has CDR1 SGHTA and CDR2 FQGNSA. The CDR3 consists of 15 residues. V was clipped by 7 bases and J by 5 bases; unmatched bases: 6. Original handling: The authors estimated nucleated cell counts from reference gene primer amplification. The repertoire was sequenced with immunoSEQ multiplex PCR; TCRdb's copy has only in-frame clones and lacks some. The V and J calls and clone size come from that table; D and trimming were worked out from the DNA. The top ten hold 0.75% to 1% of the sample, which has under 300,000 clones, more than 75% seen once. The chain uses TRBV7-2 and TRBJ2-5, with 14 bases aligning to TRBD2. The sequence derives from a woman in her 40s who had recovered from COVID-19. Sequenced sample: peripheral blood. The CDR3 loop is CASTRGLAGAETQYF. The CDR3 nucleotides are TGTGCCAGCACCCGGGGACTAGCGGGAGCCGAGACCCAGTACTTC.